The T cell receptor (beta chain) described here comes from a study of blood T cell repertoires in COVID-19. About the study: Donors in the United States, Italy and Spain gave samples during acute or convalescent COVID-19. Sources were T cells, B-cell-depleted T cells, or PBMCs; the material itself was cDNA or gDNA.

The CDR3 is made up of 19 amino acids. The V gene's germline CDR1 is MDHEN and CDR2 SYDVKM. Deletions cut 3 bases from V and 7 bases from J, with 31 bases between. Here immunoSEQ multiplex PCR was the method, and the copy in TCRdb shows in-frame clones only, minus some. Of 350,000 to 450,000 clones detected, about 88% appear once; the ten largest clones hold around 3%. Sequencing used peripheral blood. This receptor was taken from a human donor in a cohort sampled during active COVID-19. The chain links TRBV28 to TRBJ2-7, with D perhaps TRBD1 (7 bases). In DNA, the CDR3 is TGTGCCAGCAGTTTGACAGGGAAGGGGAGGTTCGATACGCCGCGAGAGCAGTACTTC. The encoded protein is CASSLTGKGRFDTPREQYF.